These 25 T cell receptor beta chains were all obtained from the same sample, sequenced in a study of response to subunit inactivated influenza vaccine. MiXCR was run by TCRdb on the RT-PCR reads, yielding one entry per CDR3 protein. The data hold about 780,000 distinct CDR3 sequences, with about 18% observed a single time. Sequenced here: PBMCs from blood, sampled 4 to 6 days after vaccination. The receptors here all came from a man aged 50 or older who received an inactivated influenza vaccine.

This sequence joins TRBV10-1 and TRBJ1-1; 7 bases are a match to TRBD1. Germline CDR1 reads WNHNN; CDR2 reads SYGVQD (reference sequence). J lost 5 bases, V lost 7 bases, and 7 bases had no gene match. CDR3 length equals 13 residues. The CDR3 DNA follows: TGCGCCAGCACTCAGGGGGTAGGAACTGAAGCTTTCTTT. This translates into CASTQGVGTEAFF.

Only one count was recorded for this clonotype. The chain couples TRBV7-2 to TRBJ2-2, with 9 nucleotides matching TRBD1. Germline CDR1 reads SGHTA; CDR2 reads FQGNSA. CDR3 size: 15 residues. V shed 7 bases, J shed 5 bases, and the junction held 8 bases outside the gene matches. The CDR3 coding sequence is TGTGCCAGCAAACCTAGACAGGGGGGGACCGGGGAGCTGTTTTTT. Amino acid sequence: CASKPRQGGTGELFF. The variable domain in full, with the rest retrieved from reference TRBV7-2 and TRBJ2-2, is GAGVSQSPSNKVTEKGKDVELRCDPISGHTALYWYRQSLGQGLEFLIYFQGNSAPDKSGLPSDRFSAERTGGSVSTLTIQRTQQEDSAVYLCASKPRQGGTGELFFGEGSRLTVL.

A few counts support this clonotype. The V call is TRBV7-2, the J call TRBJ2-3, with 10 nucleotides matching TRBD1. There are 13 residues in the CDR3. V shed 4 bases, J shed 10 bases, and the junction held 5 bases outside the gene matches. CDR1 is SGHTA, CDR2 FQGNSA, per germline. The CDR3 DNA sequence: TGTGCCAGCAGCTCCCAGGACAGGGGGGCGCAGTATTTT. Amino acid sequence: CASSSQDRGAQYF.

The chain carries TRBV7-9 and TRBJ2-1; 12 bases map to TRBD2. Germline CDR1 is SEHNR and CDR2 is FQNEAQ (reference sequence). J gave up 5 bases and V 4 bases, and 6 bases lay outside the gene matches. The CDR3 consists of 16 residues. The CDR3 reads CASSSPSGRADNEQFF. The CDR3, as DNA: TGTGCCAGCAGCTCGCCTAGCGGGAGGGCAGACAATGAGCAGTTCTTC.

This clonotype came up a few times. The genes are TRBV7-2 and TRBJ1-4; D gene uncertain. CDR1 is SGHTA and CDR2 is FQGNSA in the germline V gene. V dropped 1 base and J dropped 0 bases, with 3 bases sitting between them. This CDR3 has 14 amino acids. The CDR3 DNA reads as TGTGCCAGCAGCTTAGATGCAACTAATGAAAAACTGTTTTTT. Translating gives CASSLDATNEKLFF.

This sequence joins TRBV7-2 and TRBJ2-3, with a possible D match to TRBD1 (6 bases). V lost 5 bases and J lost 4, with 10 bases in between. This CDR3 has 13 amino acids. CDR1 SGHTA and CDR2 FQGNSA come from the germline V gene. This CDR3 reads CASSTRQADTQYF. The CDR3 coding sequence is TGTGCCAGCAGCACGAGACAGGCAGATACGCAGTATTTT.

This clonotype was seen at least ten times. The gene calls are TRBV7-2 and TRBJ2-1; 7 nucleotides align to TRBD2. The CDR3 sequence is 14 residues long. The J segment lost 7 bases and the V segment lost 6 bases, leaving 9 bases of the junction unmatched. The V gene's germline CDR1 is SGHTA and CDR2 FQGNSA. CDR3 residues: CASRESGIYNEQFF. DNA for the CDR3: TGTGCCAGCAGAGAAAGCGGGATTTATAATGAGCAGTTCTTC.

This clonotype was detected many times. The chain employs TRBV12-3 or TRBV12-4 and TRBJ1-5, with 7 nucleotides matching TRBD1. After removal of 4 bases from V and 0 bases from J, the junction contained 3 bases not matched to a gene. This CDR3 is built from 15 residues. The CDR3 sequence is CASSSTGVSNQPQHF. CDR3 nucleotides: TGTGCCAGCAGTTCCACAGGGGTTAGCAATCAGCCCCAGCATTTT.

This clonotype was seen a few times. This chain links TRBV29-1 with TRBJ2-5; TRBD2 aligns across 8 bases. The CDR3 has 14 residues. Germline CDR1 is SQVTM and CDR2 is ANQGSEA. V was clipped by 6 bases and J by 2 bases; unmatched bases: 8. In DNA form, the CDR3 reads TGCAGCGTCAAAGCGGGGGCTACACAAGAGACCCAGTACTTC. Protein product: CSVKAGATQETQYF.

The chain links TRBV20-1 to TRBJ2-3, with D possibly called TRBD1 or TRBD2 (6 bases each). Germline CDR1 reads DFQATT; CDR2 reads SNEGSKA (reference sequence). This CDR3 comprises 13 residues. Between the trimmed V and J ends, which lost 8 bases and 1 base, there was a span of 13 bases. The CDR3, as DNA: TGCAGTTCCAACAGGGAGGGCACAGATACGCAGTATTTT. The encoded protein is CSSNREGTDTQYF.

This clonotype was counted only a few times. The J gene is TRBJ2-7, the V gene TRBV3-1; no definite D call. The CDR3 has 11 amino acids. Trimming removed 8 bases from V and 6 bases from J, with 11 bases in between. CDR1 and CDR2 (germline): LGHDT, YNNKEL (reference sequence). The CDR3 region has the DNA TGTGCCAGCGTCCTCTGGGGCGAGCAGTACTTC. This sequence encodes CASVLWGEQYF.

This clonotype was counted only a few times. The chain employs TRBV5-5 and TRBJ1-4; 8 bases match TRBD1. CDR3 length: 14 amino acids. The trim removed 0 bases at V and 8 bases at J, leaving 3 bases unmatched. Germline V gives CDR1 SGHKS, CDR2 YYEKEE (reference sequence). CDR3 sequence reads: CASSLGQGLEKLFF. The CDR3 DNA reads as TGTGCCAGCAGCTTGGGACAGGGGTTGGAAAAACTGTTTTTT.

The rearrangement joins TRBV6-1 to TRBJ2-3; possible D gene TRBD1, 5 bases. The V end lost 6 bases, the J end lost 3 bases, and 16 bases lay between the germline ends. Germline V lookup: CDR1 MNHNS, CDR2 SASEGT. The CDR3 covers 15 residues. As DNA, the CDR3 is TGTGCCAGCAGCAAGGACATACTGGGGACAGATACGCAGTATTTT. Protein: CASSKDILGTDTQYF.

This clonotype was counted at least ten times. At one end the junction does not follow the germline gene, possibly because of a read error. This sequence joins TRBV5-1 and TRBJ2-2; D gene ambiguous. The CDR3 has 15 amino acids. Germline-derived CDR1 and CDR2 are SGHRS and YFSETQ. CDR3 in amino acids: CASSLGSTNTGELFF. The CDR3 DNA follows: TGTGCCAGCAGTTTGGGTAGCACCAACACCGGGGAGCTGTTTTTT.

This clonotype was seen only a few times. The chain recombines TRBV7-2 with TRBJ2-7; D perhaps matches TRBD2 (5 bases). This CDR3 contains 15 residues. The V gene lost 5 bases and the J gene lost 0 bases, with 14 bases spanning the gap. Germline V CDR1 and CDR2: SGHTA, FQGNSA. As DNA, the CDR3 is TGTGCCAGCAGCACCCGGACTTCTAGCTCCTACGAGCAGTACTTC. Translating gives CASSTRTSSSYEQYF.

This clonotype was counted at least ten times. This chain joins TRBV27 and TRBJ2-2, with TRBD2 identical over 7 bases. This CDR3 has 15 amino acids. V shed 7 bases, J shed 5 bases, and the junction held 10 bases outside the gene matches. Germline lookup yields CDR1 MNHEY and CDR2 SMNVEV (reference sequence). The CDR3, as DNA: TGTGCCAGCACATATGGGGGGGAAGGAACCGGGGAGCTGTTTTTT. It is translated as CASTYGGEGTGELFF.

V gene TRBV7-9 combines with J gene TRBJ2-7; D might be TRBD1 (5 bases). The germline V gene has CDR1 SEHNR and CDR2 FQNEAQ (reference sequence). Trimming pared 1 base from V and 3 bases from J, leaving 10 bases between. This CDR3 is built from 14 residues. Written as DNA, the CDR3 is TGTGCCAGCAGCTTAGACAGGAACCTCTACGAGCAGTACTTC. This encodes CASSLDRNLYEQYF.

V gene TRBV7-2 combines with J gene TRBJ2-7; 7 nucleotides agree with TRBD2. CDR1 SGHTA and CDR2 FQGNSA come from the germline V gene. The CDR3 has 16 residues. V was pared by 1 base and J by 1 base, with 7 bases of the junction left unmatched. The CDR3 DNA is TGTGCCAGCAGCTTAGTGGGGGGGTCGAATTCCTACGAGCAGTACTTC. Its translation: CASSLVGGSNSYEQYF.

This clonotype was seen repeatedly, ten times or more. The CDR3 nucleotides read TGTGCCAGCAGCCTGAGACGGACACTGTCGGGCACAGATACGCAGTATTTT. It codes for CASSLRRTLSGTDTQYF. The chain joins TRBV7-6 to TRBJ2-3; D is possibly TRBD1 (5 bases). CDR3 length: 17 amino acids. Germline CDR1 reads SGHVS; CDR2 reads FNYEAQ. Trimming took 5 bases from V and 1 from J, leaving 19 bases between them. The whole variable domain, filled in from reference TRBV7-6 and TRBJ2-3, reads GAGVSQSPRYKVTKRGQDVALRCDPISGHVSLYWYRQALGQGPEFLTYFNYEAQQDKSGLPNDRFSAERPEGSISTLTIQRTEQRDSAMYRCASSLRRTLSGTDTQYFGPGTRLTVL.

The chain is built from TRBV5-1 and TRBJ2-1; D remains unclear. Looked up from germline, CDR1 is SGHRS and CDR2 is YFSETQ. V lost 6 bases and J lost 4, with 5 bases in between. The CDR3 has 11 residues. This chain's CDR3 is CASNSYNEQFF. The DNA of the CDR3 is TGCGCCAGCAACTCGTACAATGAGCAGTTCTTC.

This clonotype was detected only a few times. V is TRBV7-6 and J is TRBJ2-6; no firm D call. There are 13 residues in the CDR3. V lost 6 bases and J lost 3, with 6 bases in between. Germline CDR1 SGHVS, CDR2 FNYEAQ. This chain's CDR3 is CASREFGANVLTF. CDR3 coding DNA: TGTGCCAGCAGGGAATTTGGGGCCAACGTCCTGACTTTC.

This clonotype was seen at least ten times. V is TRBV6-1 and J is TRBJ2-3; TRBD1 might be the D (7 bases). Germline CDR1 is MNHNS and CDR2 is SASEGT. This CDR3 is built from 12 residues. V was trimmed by 6 bases and J by 9 bases, leaving 13 bases between them. The CDR3 DNA follows: TGTGCCAGCAGATCGACAGGGAGGACGCAGTATTTT. It specifies CASRSTGRTQYF.

This clonotype has just a few counts. This chain connects TRBV20-1 to TRBJ1-5; perhaps TRBD1 as D (6 bases). Trimming shortened V by 2 bases and J by 5 bases, and 10 bases separated the two germline ends. Germline CDR1 DFQATT, CDR2 SNEGSKA (reference sequence). The CDR3 is 13 residues long. The CDR3 region has the DNA TGCAGTGCTAGACAGGGGCGGGATCAGCCCCAGCATTTT. Protein: CSARQGRDQPQHF.

This clonotype was observed many times. The chain employs TRBV12-3 or TRBV12-4 and TRBJ1-1; D ambiguous. This CDR3 region has 14 residues. Trimming shortened V by 4 bases and J by 0 bases, and 9 bases separated the two germline ends. CDR3 DNA: TGTGCCAGCAGTTCCGGCAGGCTGAACACTGAAGCTTTCTTT. Encoded protein: CASSSGRLNTEAFF.

This clonotype was detected ten times or more. V usage is TRBV12-3 or TRBV12-4 and J usage is TRBJ1-2; no clear D gene. The CDR3 consists of 14 residues. V was clipped by 4 bases and J by 0 bases, with 9 bases between them. The DNA of the CDR3 is TGTGCCAGCAGTTCGGGCCAAGCTAACTATGGCTACACCTTC. Encoded protein: CASSSGQANYGYTF.